These 27 T cell receptor beta chains came from one sample sequenced in a study of blood T cells in healthy people across ages. The second PCR ran roughly 6 to 11 cycles with a sample-barcoded 5' primer and J-beta primers. Each CDR3 protein gets one entry after TCRdb re-called the 5' RACE reads with MiXCR. The sample holds more than 600,000 distinct CDR3 sequences, around 25% seen once. This same sample was also part of a study on T cells of mothers and their children.

The sample comprised blood. The source of these receptors is a boy aged 5-17 years in good health.

The chain carries TRBV25-1 and TRBJ2-1; no clear D gene. The J call may be wrong; the DNA end is better matched by TRBJ2-5. The CDR3 sequence is 13 residues long. From germline, CDR1 is MGHDK and CDR2 SYGVNS. The CDR3 region has the DNA TGTGCCAGCAGTGAATTTGGTCGGGAGACCCAGTACTTC. Residues: CASSEFGRETQYF.

This clonotype was counted between two and nine times. In DNA, the CDR3 is TGTGCCAGCAGCACAGGGAGCTCTGGAAACACCATATATTTT. Translation: CASSTGSSGNTIYF. J is TRBJ1-3 and V is TRBV12-3 or TRBV12-4; D is possibly TRBD1 (6 bases). V was pared by 6 bases and J by 0 bases, with 9 bases between. This CDR3 region has 14 residues.

This clonotype was seen more than once but under ten times. The J gene is TRBJ2-5, the V gene TRBV5-1, with D tentatively TRBD1 (6 bases). V shed 0 bases and J shed 3 bases, with 9 bases lying between them. The germline CDR1 and CDR2 sequences are SGHRS and YFSETQ. CDR3 length: 14 residues. The CDR3 is CASSLEGGKETQYF. The CDR3 DNA follows: TGCGCCAGCAGCTTGGAAGGGGGAAAAGAGACCCAGTACTTC.

As to this clonotype: At one of its ends the junction is not consistent with the germline gene, which may arise from a read error. This rearrangement joins TRBV18 to TRBJ2-3; 11 bases align to TRBD2. Germline-derived CDR1 and CDR2 are KGHSH and LQKENI. CDR3 length: 18 residues. The CDR3 nucleotides read TGTGCCAGCTCACGAATGCAGACTAGCGGGATAAGCACAGATACGAAGTATTTT. Residues: CASSRMQTSGISTDTKYF.

This clonotype was counted between two and nine times. V and J are TRBV4-1 and TRBJ2-5; 12 bases are a match to TRBD2. Looked up from germline, CDR1 is MGHRA and CDR2 is YSYEKL. The CDR3 has 19 residues. V was pared by 0 bases and J by 5 bases, with 13 bases of the junction left unmatched. The CDR3 bases are TGCGCCAGCAGCCAAGATCCCTCATCGACTAGCGGGAGAGCGGAGACCCAGTACTTC. Amino acids: CASSQDPSSTSGRAETQYF.

This clonotype was seen a handful of times. The J gene is TRBJ2-4, the V gene TRBV7-8; no clear D gene. V lost 5 bases to trimming and J lost 0 bases, with 11 bases between them. The germline V gene encodes CDR1 SGHVS and CDR2 FQNEAQ. This CDR3 has 15 residues. The CDR3 DNA sequence: TGTGCCAGCAGCCTAGACGCGGTAGCCAAAAACATTCAGTACTTC. It yields the protein CASSLDAVAKNIQYF.

The chain carries TRBV20-1 and TRBJ2-1, with D uncertain. The J call is in doubt because the DNA end fits TRBJ2-5 better. Germline V gene data show CDR1 as DFQATT and CDR2 as SNEGSKA (reference sequence). This CDR3 has 13 amino acids. The CDR3 reads CSARVANQETQYF. In nucleotides, the CDR3 is TGCAGTGCTAGAGTGGCCAATCAAGAGACCCAGTACTTC.

Comments on this clonotype: Mismatch with germline at one junction end may stem from a read error. The chain recombines TRBV11-2 with TRBJ2-5; 10 nucleotides align to TRBD2. TRBJ2-1 explains the end of the DNA better; the J call may be wrong. This CDR3 is built from 16 residues. Germline V gene sequence: CDR1 SGHAT, CDR2 FQNNGV. The DNA of the CDR3 is TGTGCCAGCAGCCCCGATACGACTAGCGGGTACAATGAACAGTTCTTC. It encodes CASSPDTTSGYNEQFF.

V gene TRBV12-5 combines with J gene TRBJ1-5; D may be TRBD1 (5 bases). Germline V CDR1 and CDR2: LGHNT, FRNRAP. The V end lost 5 bases, the J end lost 1 base, and 12 bases lay between the germline ends. The CDR3 loop spans 15 amino acids. As DNA, the CDR3 is TGTGCTAGTGGTGCCGCCGAGGGGAGCAATCAGCCCCAGCATTTT. It specifies CASGAAEGSNQPQHF.

This clonotype was observed a handful of times. This chain connects TRBV10-3 to TRBJ2-5, with D perhaps given as TRBD1 or TRBD2 (5 bases each). The germline V gene has CDR1 ENHRY and CDR2 SYGVKD. The CDR3 is made up of 10 amino acids. V lost 9 bases, J lost 3 bases, and 5 bases lay in between. CDR3 coding DNA: TGTGCCATGGGGGAAGAGACCCAGTACTTC. Its protein product is CAMGEETQYF.

V usage is TRBV2 and J usage is TRBJ2-7; 9 nucleotides align to TRBD2. The end of the DNA is better explained by TRBJ2-5, so the J call may be wrong. The CDR3 is 15 residues long. Per germline, CDR1 SNHLY and CDR2 FYNNEI. Here the CDR3 DNA reads TGTGCCAGCAGTGATAGCGGGAGAGACCAAGAGACCCAGTACTTC. It specifies CASSDSGRDQETQYF.

The chain employs TRBV12-3 or TRBV12-4 and TRBJ2-5; D possibly corresponds to TRBD2 (6 bases). V lost 8 bases to trimming and J lost 2 bases, with 15 bases between them. The CDR3 consists of 14 residues. For the CDR3, the DNA is TGTGCCAGCCAGCTTAGCGGCAGGCAAGAGACCCAGTACTTC. Its translation is CASQLSGRQETQYF.

The chain employs TRBV3-1 and TRBJ2-5; TRBD1 or TRBD2 may be the D gene (5 bases each). V lost 5 bases and J 1 base, leaving 20 bases between the germline ends. Germline CDR1 LGHDT, CDR2 YNNKEL (reference sequence). The CDR3 spans 17 residues. The CDR3 loop is CASSEAEYGAVQETQYF. CDR3 DNA sequence: TGTGCCAGCAGCGAAGCCGAATACGGGGCTGTCCAAGAGACCCAGTACTTC.

The genes are TRBV27 and TRBJ2-4; D is unresolved. Deletions cut 2 bases from V and 0 bases from J, with 2 bases between. There are 13 residues in the CDR3. CDR1 and CDR2 from the germline V gene are MNHEY and SMNVEV (reference sequence). The CDR3 DNA sequence: TGTGCCAGCAGTTTACAAGCCAAAAACATTCAGTACTTC. Encoded protein: CASSLQAKNIQYF.

This clonotype was detected only a few times. The V call is TRBV3-1, the J call TRBJ2-1; no clear D gene. Trimming cost V 2 bases and J 2 bases, with 4 bases left between them. Germline CDR1 is LGHDT and CDR2 is YNNKEL (reference sequence). The CDR3 covers 13 residues. As DNA, the CDR3 is TGTGCCAGCAGCCAAAGACCCTACAATGAGCAGTTCTTC. Translated, it gives CASSQRPYNEQFF.

In its sample, this clonotype was seen a few times. The chain couples TRBV29-1 to TRBJ2-2, with TRBD1 as a possible D gene (6 bases). Trimming took off 6 bases at V and 6 bases at J, with 11 bases between the two ends. This CDR3 comprises 12 residues. Looked up from germline, CDR1 is SQVTM and CDR2 is ANQGSEA. Here the CDR3 reads CSVDGGAGELFF. CDR3 in DNA: TGCAGCGTCGATGGGGGCGCCGGGGAGCTGTTTTTT.

This clonotype showed up just a few times. The chain has TRBV9 and TRBJ1-3; D unclear. This CDR3 comprises 12 residues. From germline, CDR1 is SGDLS and CDR2 YYNGEE. The V end was cut by 5 bases, the J end by 2 bases, with 5 bases between. CDR3 in DNA: TGTGCCAGCAGAGATCCTGGAAACACCATATATTTT. Translated: CASRDPGNTIYF.

This clonotype came up a few times. V and J are TRBV6-9 and TRBJ2-5, with a possible D match to TRBD2 (6 bases). Trimming shortened V by 8 bases and J by 5 bases, and 18 bases separated the two germline ends. CDR1 is MNHGY and CDR2 is SVAAGI in the germline V gene. The CDR3 sequence is 14 residues long. The CDR3 sequence is CASRERGRLETQYF. For the CDR3, the DNA is TGTGCCAGCCGGGAGAGGGGACGTCTGGAGACCCAGTACTTC.

This clonotype was observed once. One end of the junction is discordant with germline, which a read error may explain. The chain combines TRBV11-2 with TRBJ1-4; 11 bases are a match to TRBD1. CDR1 is SGHAT, CDR2 FQNNGV, per germline. This CDR3 is built from 14 residues. The CDR3 sequence is CASSLRTGGEKLSF. The DNA of the CDR3 is TGTGCCAGCAGCCTAAGGACAGGGGGCGAAAAACTGTCTTTT.

This chain connects TRBV20-1 to TRBJ2-5; unclear D gene. This CDR3 spans 13 amino acids. From germline, CDR1 is DFQATT and CDR2 SNEGSKA (reference sequence). V lost 5 bases, J lost 5 bases, and 15 bases lay in between. As DNA, the CDR3 is TGCAGTGCTTTGTCGGGCGGCCCGGAGACCCAGTACTTC. Translated, it gives CSALSGGPETQYF.

The genes are TRBV28 and TRBJ2-5; 10 positions match TRBD1. The J call may be faulty, since TRBJ2-7 better matches the DNA end. Germline V gene sequence: CDR1 MDHEN, CDR2 SYDVKM. This CDR3 has 15 amino acids. The CDR3 coding sequence is TGTGCCAGCAGTTTCGAGGACAGGGGGTACTACGAGCAGTACTTC. Its protein is CASSFEDRGYYEQYF.

The V call is TRBV7-9, the J call TRBJ2-1, with D possibly matching TRBD2 (6 bases). The germline V gene encodes CDR1 SEHNR and CDR2 FQNEAQ (reference sequence). The CDR3 spans 14 residues. V lost 5 bases and J 10 bases, leaving 18 bases between the germline ends. CDR3 sequence reads: CASSLGGGSTEQFF. The CDR3 DNA sequence: TGTGCCAGCAGCCTTGGAGGAGGGTCTACCGAGCAGTTCTTC.

The chain couples TRBV6-2 or TRBV6-3 to TRBJ1-1, with 8 positions matching TRBD1. J gave up 4 bases and V 7 bases, and 11 bases lay outside the gene matches. The CDR3 is 15 amino acids. Looked up from germline, CDR1 is MNHEY and CDR2 is SVGEGT. The CDR3, as DNA: TGTGCCAGCACCATTTCAGGGGGCTTCGGCACTGAAGCTTTCTTT. Protein: CASTISGGFGTEAFF.

Written as DNA, the CDR3 is TGTGCCAGCAGTTTCTTGGGGAAAGCCAAAAACATTCAGTACTTC. This gives the protein CASSFLGKAKNIQYF. V gene TRBV27 combines with J gene TRBJ2-4; no clear D gene. Germline loops: CDR1 MNHEY, CDR2 SMNVEV (reference sequence). With 3 bases removed from V and 0 bases from J, the gap between germline ends came to 9 bases. The CDR3 has 15 residues.

This clonotype showed up just a few times. The V and J genes are TRBV5-5 and TRBJ2-1, with D perhaps matching TRBD2 (6 bases). The CDR3 is 14 amino acids. V gave up 3 bases and J gave up 1 base, with 8 bases separating them. CDR1 and CDR2 from the germline V gene are SGHKS and YYEKEE (reference sequence). CDR3 protein: CASSWGLSYNEQFF. In DNA, the CDR3 is TGTGCCAGCAGCTGGGGACTGTCCTACAATGAGCAGTTCTTC. Combining the CDR3 with reference TRBV5-5 and TRBJ2-1 gives the whole variable domain DAGVTQSPTHLIKTRGQQVTLRCSPISGHKSVSWYQQVLGQGPQFIFQYYEKEERGRGNFPDRFSARQFPNYSSELNVNALLLGDSALYLCASSWGLSYNEQFFGPGTRLTVL.

This clonotype was counted once. The gene calls are TRBV6-6 and TRBJ2-1; a possible D gene is TRBD1 (6 bases). Trimming took off 1 base at V and 5 bases at J, with 18 bases between the two ends. CDR1 is MNHNY and CDR2 is SVGAGI in the germline V gene (reference sequence). The CDR3 spans 17 residues. The CDR3 DNA follows: TGTGCCAGCAGTTACTTCAAAGGGCCAGGGGTCCACAATGAGCAGTTCTTC. This codes for CASSYFKGPGVHNEQFF.

The chain joins TRBV5-1 to TRBJ2-5, with D possibly matching TRBD1 (5 bases). This CDR3 has 14 residues. Germline CDR1 is SGHRS and CDR2 is YFSETQ. V lost 1 base and J 3 bases, leaving 10 bases between the germline ends. This chain's CDR3 is CASSLFTGEETQYF. CDR3 in DNA: TGCGCCAGCAGCTTGTTCACAGGTGAAGAGACCCAGTACTTC. The full variable domain, with the rest looked up from reference TRBV5-1 and TRBJ2-5, is KAGVTQTPRYLIKTRGQQVTLSCSPISGHRSVSWYQQTPGQGLQFLFEYFSETQRNKGNFPGRFSGRQFSNSRSEMNVSTLELGDSALYLCASSLFTGEETQYFGPGTRLLVL.